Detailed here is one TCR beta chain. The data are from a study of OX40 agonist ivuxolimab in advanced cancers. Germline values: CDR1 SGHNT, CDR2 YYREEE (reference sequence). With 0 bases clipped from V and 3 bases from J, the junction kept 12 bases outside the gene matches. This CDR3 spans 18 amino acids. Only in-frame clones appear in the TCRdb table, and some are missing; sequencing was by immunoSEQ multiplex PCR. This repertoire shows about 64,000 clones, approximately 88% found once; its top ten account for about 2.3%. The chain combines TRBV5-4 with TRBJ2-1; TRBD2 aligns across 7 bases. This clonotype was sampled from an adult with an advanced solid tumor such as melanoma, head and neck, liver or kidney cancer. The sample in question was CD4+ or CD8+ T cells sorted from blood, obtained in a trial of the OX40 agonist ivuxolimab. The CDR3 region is CASSLAGGGLGDYNEQFF. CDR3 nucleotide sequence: TGTGCCAGCAGCTTGGCCGGAGGTGGACTAGGGGACTACAATGAGCAGTTCTTC.